This record covers a single TCR beta chain. The antigen is unknown. An end of the junction does not agree with germline; a read error may underlie this. TCRdb called the PCR reads again in MiXCR, with one record for every CDR3 protein. The table records 300,000 to 400,000 distinct CDR3 sequences, around a fifth of them present only once. These data belong to a study of molecular identifiers for immune sequencing clone quantification. Study-wide findings and caveats: Molecules of identical TCR sharing a barcode could underestimate highly expanded clone sizes.

CDR3 length: 11 amino acids. The germline V gene encodes CDR1 SGHDT and CDR2 YYEEEE. The TCR sequence derives from a human donor in good health. Some libraries in this study had Jurkat cell RNA spiked in. The rearrangement uses TRBV5-6 and TRBJ2-5, with TRBD1 as a possible D gene (6 bases). The sample was naive CD8+ T cells from blood, with Jurkat cell RNA spiked in. Subset indicated: FACS-sorted CD8+CD4-CCR7+CD45RA+ naive T cells. The CDR3 sequence is CTSSWAGAQYF. CDR3 DNA sequence: TGTACCAGCAGCTGGGCAGGGGCCCAGTACTTC.